These T cell receptor beta chains were read from a single sample in a study of regulatory T cells in long-lasting Graves disease. TCRdb reanalysed the multiplex PCR reads using MiXCR and keeps one entry per CDR3 protein. The repertoire holds around 400,000 distinct CDR3 sequences, with roughly 15% as singletons. This specimen was peripheral blood mononuclear cells (PBMCs), taken at new diagnosis, from a patient treated with antithyroid drugs. The receptors were sampled from a female donor with Graves disease. Each CDR3 is given with its conserved first and last residue. The order of the fields is J gene, clone size, V gene, D gene, CDR3 protein, CDR3 DNA. D genes are given only for firm matches. Expanded clones get a size class; other rows say once, few or many, or leave the size out.

>TRBJ1-5|many|TRBV30|.
CAWSAEGNQPQHF
TGTGCCTGGAGTGCAGAGGGCAATCAGCCCCAGCATTTT
>TRBJ1-6|few|TRBV7-9|.
CASRRPEVESPLHF
TGTGCCAGCAGGAGACCCGAGGTCGAGTCACCCCTCCACTTT
>TRBJ2-7|many|TRBV4-2|.
CASSQYQGTYEQYF
TGTGCCAGCAGCCAGTACCAGGGTACCTACGAGCAGTACTTC
>TRBJ2-2|many|TRBV7-3|TRBD1
CASSSTVGLFRDRNRTGELFF
TGTGCCAGCAGCTCGACCGTCGGACTGTTCCGGGACAGGAATCGCACCGGGGAGCTGTTTTTT
>TRBJ2-1|.|TRBV7-6|.
CASSLGRPGSGEQFF
TGTGCCAGCAGCTTAGGACGGCCAGGGTCGGGTGAGCAGTTCTTC
>TRBJ1-4|.|TRBV7-2|.
CASSQQGFNEKLFF
TGTGCCAGCAGTCAACAGGGATTTAATGAAAAACTGTTTTTT
>TRBJ2-1|many|TRBV12-3/TRBV12-4|TRBD1
CASAGGSYNEQFF
TGTGCCAGCGCAGGGGGCTCCTACAATGAGCAGTTCTTC
>TRBJ2-4|many|TRBV7-9|.
CASSLSLRMAKNIQYF
TGTGCCAGCAGCTTATCGCTCAGAATGGCCAAAAACATTCAGTACTTC
>TRBJ2-7|many|TRBV5-1|.
CASSFEAIGEQYF
TGCGCCAGCAGCTTTGAGGCAATAGGAGAGCAGTACTTC
>TRBJ1-1|many|TRBV3-1|TRBD1
CASSPRQGSAEAFF
TGTGCCAGCAGCCCTAGACAGGGTTCAGCTGAAGCTTTCTTT
>TRBJ2-2|.|TRBV12-3/TRBV12-4|TRBD2
CASGLLLAGTTGELFF
TGTGCCAGCGGTTTACTCCTAGCGGGGACTACCGGGGAGCTGTTTTTT
>TRBJ2-2|many|TRBV3-1|.
CASSPQGVGELFF
TGTGCCAGCAGCCCACAGGGAGTCGGGGAGCTGTTTTTT
>TRBJ1-5|many|TRBV12-3/TRBV12-4|.
CASSLLADQPQHF
TGTGCCAGCAGTTTGCTAGCGGATCAGCCCCAGCATTTT
>TRBJ1-1|many|TRBV7-2|TRBD1
CASSQGAETEAFF
TGTGCCAGCAGCCAGGGGGCGGAAACTGAAGCTTTCTTT
>TRBJ2-5|.|TRBV30|TRBD2
CAWSVPSTSGRRETQYF
TGTGCCTGGAGTGTCCCTTCGACTAGCGGGAGACGGGAGACCCAGTACTTC
>TRBJ2-1|.|TRBV4-2|TRBD2
CASSQGTSGGAGEQFF
TGTGCCAGCAGCCAAGGGACTAGCGGGGGGGCAGGGGAGCAGTTCTTC
>TRBJ2-1|many|TRBV30|TRBD2
CAWTLTSASEQFF
TGTGCCTGGACTCTAACTAGCGCGAGTGAGCAGTTCTTC
>TRBJ1-2|many|TRBV7-9|.
CASSSVGGGRDDGYTF
TGTGCCAGCAGCTCGGTGGGTGGGGGACGTGACGATGGCTACACCTTC
>TRBJ2-7|many|TRBV6-1|TRBD2
CASNDVGGRGDEQYF
TGTGCCAGCAACGACGTCGGCGGGAGGGGGGACGAGCAGTACTTC
>TRBJ1-1|many|TRBV27|TRBD1
CASSSYTYWTGSTEAFF
TGTGCCAGCAGTTCCTATACCTACTGGACAGGGAGTACTGAAGCTTTCTTT
>TRBJ1-1|.|TRBV6-1|.
CASSTVRVYTEAFF
TGTGCCAGCAGTACGGTCAGAGTCTACACTGAAGCTTTCTTT
>TRBJ1-4|many|TRBV29-1|.
CSVEQGNEKLFF
TGCAGCGTTGAACAGGGAAATGAAAAACTGTTTTTT
>TRBJ2-3|.|TRBV20-1|TRBD2
CGARPLRGVGTDTQYF
TGCGGTGCTAGACCCCTACGGGGGGTGGGCACAGATACGCAGTATTTT
>TRBJ2-3|many|TRBV12-5|.
CASGLSSLVGWTDTQYF
TGTGCTAGTGGTTTGTCCTCCCTTGTGGGGTGGACAGATACGCAGTATTTT
>TRBJ2-3|many|TRBV12-3/TRBV12-4|TRBD1
CASSPGGVADTQYF
TGTGCCAGCAGCCCAGGGGGCGTCGCAGATACGCAGTATTTT
>TRBJ2-3|.|TRBV12-3/TRBV12-4|TRBD2
CAGSLGAGVPDTQYF
TGTGCCGGCAGTTTAGGGGCGGGAGTTCCAGATACGCAGTATTTT
>TRBJ1-2|few|TRBV4-1|.
CASSQESKGRVGHGYTF
TGCGCCAGCAGCCAAGAATCCAAGGGCCGAGTCGGGCATGGCTACACCTTC
>TRBJ1-2|many|TRBV6-2/TRBV6-3|.
CASSYLGGYTF
TGTGCCAGCAGTTACCTTGGTGGCTACACCTTC
>TRBJ1-5|many|TRBV13|.
CASSRGSNQPQHF
TGTGCCAGCAGCCGCGGATCAAATCAGCCCCAGCATTTT
>TRBJ2-3|many|TRBV12-3/TRBV12-4|TRBD2
CASSTSGSWADTQYF
TGTGCCAGCAGTACTAGCGGGAGTTGGGCAGATACGCAGTATTTT
>TRBJ2-6|.|TRBV28|.
CASSLGSSGANVLTF
TGTGCCAGCAGTTTAGGCAGCTCTGGGGCCAACGTCCTGACTTTC
>TRBJ1-2|few|TRBV10-3|TRBD1
CAISGQGAGGYTF
TGTGCCATCAGTGGACAGGGGGCCGGGGGCTACACCTTC